This T cell receptor beta chain was profiled in a study of breast tumors, draining lymph nodes, adjacent tissues. CDR1 is SGHRS and CDR2 is YFSETQ in the germline V gene. The CDR3 contains 16 residues. The V end lost 2 bases, the J end lost 0 bases, and 13 bases lay between the germline ends. This clonotype was seen ten or more times. Samples came from axillary lymph nodes draining the breast cancer. Each CDR3 protein gets one entry after TCRdb re-called the multiplex PCR reads with MiXCR. The sample holds about 130,000 distinct CDR3 sequences, approximately 22% seen once. The specimen sequenced was axillary lymph node tissue. The chain combines TRBV5-1 with TRBJ2-3, with a possible D match to TRBD2 (5 bases). The sequence was obtained from a female donor with breast cancer. Some clones in this sample may be carry-over from other donors' samples. CDR3 coding DNA: TGCGCCAGCAGCTTTGGAGGATGGACTAGCACAGATACGCAGTATTTT. Translated: CASSFGGWTSTDTQYF.